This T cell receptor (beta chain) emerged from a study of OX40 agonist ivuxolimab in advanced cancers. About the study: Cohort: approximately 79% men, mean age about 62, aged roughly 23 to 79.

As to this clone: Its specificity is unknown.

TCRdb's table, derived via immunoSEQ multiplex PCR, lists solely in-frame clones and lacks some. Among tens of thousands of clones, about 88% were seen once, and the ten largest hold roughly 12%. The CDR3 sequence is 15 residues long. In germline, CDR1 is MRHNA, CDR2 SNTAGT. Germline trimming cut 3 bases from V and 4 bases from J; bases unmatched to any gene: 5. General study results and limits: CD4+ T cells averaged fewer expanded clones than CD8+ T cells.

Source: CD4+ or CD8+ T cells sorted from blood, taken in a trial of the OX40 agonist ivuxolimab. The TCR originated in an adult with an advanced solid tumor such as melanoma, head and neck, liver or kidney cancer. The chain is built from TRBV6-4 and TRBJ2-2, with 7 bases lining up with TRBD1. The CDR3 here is CASSEVGGGTGELFF. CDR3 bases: TGTGCCAGCAGTGAAGTAGGGGGCGGCACCGGGGAGCTGTTTTTT.